Presented here are 9 T cell receptor beta chains from one specimen sequenced in a study of T cells in Graves' hyperthyroidism and ophthalmopathy. Using RNA transcripts as the source, TCR beta CDR3 regions were amplified. Carried out on the TCR CDR3, a first-round RT-PCR used the HTBI primer set. TCRdb redid the calling of the multiplex PCR reads with MiXCR, one entry per CDR3 protein. This sample yields fewer than 550,000 distinct CDR3 sequences, of which roughly 14% are seen a single time; over 12% belongs to the top ten. Input material: blood. The source of these receptors is a woman aged 18-29 years with Graves' hyperthyroidism.

V gene TRBV20-1 combines with J gene TRBJ1-2; D unclear. The CDR3 is 14 residues long. Looked up from germline, CDR1 is DFQATT and CDR2 is SNEGSKA (reference sequence). V was clipped by 6 bases and J by 4 bases, with 18 bases between them. The CDR3 protein is CSAPAHRRTYGYTF. The CDR3 DNA follows: TGCAGTGCCCCAGCACACCGACGGACCTATGGCTACACCTTC.

This clonotype has ten or more counts. This chain joins TRBV4-1 and TRBJ1-1; D possibly corresponds to TRBD1 (6 bases). This CDR3 has 13 amino acids. Trimming left V 2 bases short and J 5 bases short, with 9 bases between. CDR1 and CDR2 (germline): MGHRA, YSYEKL. In nucleotides, the CDR3 is TGCGCCAGCAGCCAACCCGGACAGACTGAAGCTTTCTTT. It translates to CASSQPGQTEAFF.

The chain employs TRBV6-2 or TRBV6-3 and TRBJ1-5; 7 bases align to TRBD1. Trimming removed 6 bases from V and 3 bases from J; junction bases left unmatched: 8. CDR1 is MNHEY and CDR2 is SVGEGT in the germline V gene. There are 15 residues in the CDR3. The CDR3 spells CASSSTGENNQPQHF. The CDR3 bases are TGTGCCAGCAGCAGTACAGGGGAAAACAATCAGCCCCAGCATTTT.

In this sample, this clonotype turned up many times. This chain joins TRBV12-3 or TRBV12-4 and TRBJ2-1; possibly TRBD2 for D (5 bases). This CDR3 has 15 residues. The germline V and J ends were trimmed by 7 bases and 0 bases, with 13 bases remaining between them. As DNA, the CDR3 is TGTGCCAGCATAAATAGCGAGAGCTCCTACAATGAGCAGTTCTTC. Residues: CASINSESSYNEQFF.

With regard to this clonotype: A clone one base away is much larger, so this may be a read error. The chain links TRBV7-2 to TRBJ1-1; possibly TRBD1 for D (5 bases). Germline V lookup: CDR1 SGHTA, CDR2 FQGNSA. This CDR3 region has 16 residues. With 1 base removed from V and 1 base from J, the gap between germline ends came to 13 bases. This CDR3 is CTSSLVGGIKNTEAFF. The DNA for the CDR3 is TGTACCAGCAGCTTAGTCGGGGGAATAAAGAACACTGAAGCTTTCTTT.

Many counts were recorded for this clonotype. V is TRBV6-6 and J is TRBJ1-2; TRBD1 is a possible D gene (6 bases). Germline CDR1 is MNHNY and CDR2 is SVGAGI (reference sequence). V shed 2 bases and J shed 7 bases, with 8 bases lying between them. The CDR3 covers 12 residues. The CDR3 loop reads CASSYGGLGYTF. CDR3 coding DNA: TGTGCCAGCAGTTACGGGGGGCTTGGCTACACCTTC.

This clonotype has at least ten counts. The chain has TRBV29-1 and TRBJ2-7; D possibly corresponds to TRBD1 (7 bases). Germline V CDR1 and CDR2: SQVTM, ANQGSEA. This CDR3 comprises 15 residues. Trimming cost V 2 bases and J 4 bases, with 18 bases left between them. The CDR3 is CSVEFVLQGRYEQYF. The DNA of the CDR3 is TGCAGCGTTGAATTTGTTCTACAGGGGAGGTACGAGCAGTACTTC.

This clonotype was picked up many times. The chain is built from TRBV5-8 and TRBJ2-5; 8 bases line up with TRBD2. Losses at the gene ends were 4 bases for V and 1 base for J; bases not matched to a gene: 9. This CDR3 spans 16 amino acids. The germline V gene encodes CDR1 SGHTS and CDR2 YDEGEE. The CDR3 DNA follows: TGTGCCAGCAGCCAAGCCGGTACTAGCGGCCAAGAGACCCAGTACTTC. Translating it yields CASSQAGTSGQETQYF.

This clonotype was seen more than once but under ten times. V and J are TRBV20-1 and TRBJ2-7; 11 nucleotides align to TRBD2. The CDR3 spans 14 residues. V dropped 1 base and J dropped 6; count of bases not matched to a gene: 5. The V gene's germline CDR1 is DFQATT and CDR2 SNEGSKA (reference sequence). The CDR3 DNA is TGCAGTGCTAGAGGTACTAGCGGGAGTCTCGAGCAGTACTTC. Its translation is CSARGTSGSLEQYF.